The 24 T cell receptor beta chains below all came from one sample that was sequenced in a study of blood T cell repertoires in COVID-19. Libraries were prepared by immunoSEQ multiplex PCR; TCRdb keeps only in-frame clonotypes and omits some of them. This sample has fewer than 25,000 clones; nearly 90% occur once, and the top ten carry roughly 19%. The sample taken for sequencing was peripheral blood. The receptors derive from a human donor in a cohort sampled during active COVID-19.

V gene TRBV5-1 combines with J gene TRBJ2-7; perhaps TRBD1 as D (7 bases). The CDR3 length is 15 residues. V was cut by 1 base and J by 9 bases, with 20 bases left in between. Germline V gene sequence: CDR1 SGHRS, CDR2 YFSETQ. For the CDR3, the DNA is TGCGCCAGCAGCTTGTTGCAGGGGGGTCCTTTAAGGCAGTACTTC. Translating gives CASSLLQGGPLRQYF.

The V and J genes are TRBV4-1 and TRBJ1-6, with 8 nucleotides matching TRBD1. The V gene end was trimmed by 3 bases and the J gene end by 3 bases; junction bases not matched to a gene: 4. The CDR3 has 16 amino acids. Germline V gene sequence: CDR1 MGHRA, CDR2 YSYEKL. The CDR3 protein is CASSHAGGNYNSPLHF. DNA of the CDR3: TGCGCCAGCAGCCATGCAGGGGGCAACTATAATTCACCCCTCCACTTT.

This clone was seen more than once but under ten times. This chain joins TRBV3-1 (or the pseudogene TRBV3-2) and TRBJ1-5; D is ambiguous. Germline CDR1 and CDR2: LGHDT and YNNKEL (reference sequence). Trimming pared 6 bases from V and 2 bases from J, leaving 8 bases between. The CDR3 is 13 amino acids. The CDR3 DNA follows: TGTGCCAGCAGTATCGGAGGCAATCAGCCCCAGCATTTT. Amino acid sequence: CASSIGGNQPQHF.

J is TRBJ2-7 and V is TRBV5-6, with 9 bases aligning to TRBD1. The CDR3 contains 14 residues. Trimming removed 7 bases from V and 4 bases from J; junction bases left unmatched: 9. Germline CDR1 SGHDT, CDR2 YYEEEE. The CDR3 DNA follows: TGTGCCAGCGGGCGGGGACAGGGACTATACGAGCAGTACTTC. Protein product: CASGRGQGLYEQYF.

The chain is built from TRBV6-6 and TRBJ1-4; no reliable D call. Germline assignment: CDR1 MNHNY and CDR2 SVGAGI (reference sequence). Trimming stripped 6 bases from V and 3 bases from J, with 8 bases between. This CDR3 has 13 amino acids. The chain's CDR3 is CASRSSPNEKLFF. CDR3 in DNA: TGTGCCAGCAGGTCCAGTCCTAATGAAAAACTGTTTTTT.

The V gene is TRBV7-2, the J gene TRBJ2-1; no reliable D call. Germline V lookup: CDR1 SGHTA, CDR2 FQGNSA. The CDR3 length is 18 residues. Trimming took 5 bases from V and 0 from J, leaving 20 bases between them. CDR3 protein: CASSPQIFLGPSYNEQFF. In nucleotides, the CDR3 is TGTGCCAGCAGCCCCCAGATTTTCTTGGGCCCCTCCTACAATGAGCAGTTCTTC.

The chain couples TRBV5-1 to TRBJ2-1; 7 bases match TRBD2. This CDR3 has 16 residues. With 4 bases clipped from V and 1 base from J, the junction kept 8 bases outside the gene matches. Germline V CDR1 and CDR2: SGHRS, YFSETQ. The CDR3 is CASSPDPAGSYNEQFF. In DNA form, the CDR3 reads TGCGCCAGCAGCCCGGACCCAGCGGGGTCCTACAATGAGCAGTTCTTC.

This sequence joins TRBV7-3 and TRBJ2-1; 8 nucleotides agree with TRBD2. Germline CDR1 SGHTA, CDR2 FQGTGA. The V and J ends lost 5 bases and 3 bases, in that order; junction bases with no gene match: 9. CDR3 length: 16 amino acids. The CDR3 loop reads CASSLGGAGVYNEQFF. Written as DNA, the CDR3 is TGTGCCAGCAGCCTCGGAGGAGCGGGAGTCTACAATGAGCAGTTCTTC.

The chain has TRBV30 and TRBJ1-2; no clear D. V was cut by 1 base and J by 8 bases, with 20 bases left in between. The CDR3 has 15 amino acids. CDR1 is GTSNPN, CDR2 SVGIG, per germline (reference sequence). This chain's CDR3 is CAWSGGQALQGGYTF. CDR3 nucleotide sequence: TGTGCCTGGAGTGGCGGGCAGGCGCTACAAGGGGGCTACACCTTC.

This sequence joins TRBV7-2 and TRBJ1-6; tentatively, D is TRBD1 (5 bases). Germline V gene sequence: CDR1 SGHTA, CDR2 FQGNSA. The V end was cut by 4 bases, the J end by 4 bases, with 11 bases between. This CDR3 comprises 15 residues. CDR3 amino acids: CASSSPQGYNSPLHF. CDR3 DNA: TGTGCCAGCAGCTCCCCTCAGGGATATAATTCACCCCTCCACTTT.

CDR3 sequence reads: CASSLSLQETQYF. The CDR3 DNA sequence: TGTGCCAGCAGTTTAAGCTTACAAGAGACCCAGTACTTC. V and J are TRBV27 and TRBJ2-5; D is ambiguous. V lost 2 bases and J 2 bases, leaving 6 bases between the germline ends. Germline V gene data show CDR1 as MNHEY and CDR2 as SMNVEV (reference sequence). CDR3 length: 13 amino acids.

This chain uses TRBV5-1 with TRBJ1-1; 8 bases are a match to TRBD1. The CDR3 consists of 15 residues. Germline V gene sequence: CDR1 SGHRS, CDR2 YFSETQ. The trim removed 4 bases at V and 6 bases at J, leaving 11 bases unmatched. The CDR3, as DNA: TGCGCCAGCAGCAACTCCTCAGGGGGCAAGGCTGAAGCTTTCTTT. Translated: CASSNSSGGKAEAFF.

The chain joins TRBV3-1 (or the pseudogene TRBV3-2) to TRBJ1-3; tentative D call: TRBD1 (5 bases). Looked up from germline, CDR1 is LGHDT and CDR2 is YNNKEL (reference sequence). The CDR3 has 14 amino acids. V lost 3 bases, J lost 3 bases, and 9 bases lay in between. The CDR3 DNA is TGTGCCAGCAGCCACATGGGGCTTGGAAACACCATATATTTT. The encoded protein is CASSHMGLGNTIYF.

The gene calls are TRBV9 and TRBJ1-3; the D gene is possibly TRBD1 (6 bases). The CDR3 extends over 16 amino acids. From germline, CDR1 is SGDLS and CDR2 YYNGEE. V was cut by 0 bases and J by 0 bases, with 10 bases left in between. CDR3 in amino acids: CASSVVGASSGNTIYF. CDR3 nucleotide sequence: TGTGCCAGCAGCGTAGTGGGGGCCTCCTCTGGAAACACCATATATTTT.

In its sample, this clone was seen once. CDR3 in amino acids: CASSDGTGSYEQYF. CDR3 DNA sequence: TGTGCCAGCAGTGACGGGACAGGTTCCTACGAGCAGTACTTC. The chain uses TRBV2 and TRBJ2-7; 8 bases fit TRBD1. V dropped 3 bases and J dropped 1; count of bases not matched to a gene: 2. The CDR3 is 14 amino acids. Germline CDR1 is SNHLY and CDR2 is FYNNEI.

This chain uses TRBV11-2 with TRBJ1-2; D is perhaps TRBD1 (5 bases). Germline CDR1 SGHAT, CDR2 FQNNGV. Trimming pared 5 bases from V and 6 bases from J, leaving 16 bases between. This CDR3 contains 14 residues. CDR3 DNA sequence: TGTGCCAGCAGCCCCTGGGGCAGATGGGATGGCTACACCTTC. It encodes CASSPWGRWDGYTF.

The chain is built from TRBV16 and TRBJ1-1; 9 nucleotides match TRBD1. CDR1 is KGHSY, CDR2 FQNENV, per germline. CDR3 length: 15 residues. The junction had 7 bases not matched to a gene; V was cut back by 5 bases and J by 3 bases. CDR3 DNA: TGTGCCAGCAGCAGAGGGTACAGGGGGCACACTGAAGCTTTCTTT. This translates into CASSRGYRGHTEAFF. The entire variable domain, with the rest obtained from reference TRBV16 and TRBJ1-1, is as follows: GEEVAQTPKHLVRGEGQKAKLYCAPIKGHSYVFWYQQVLKNEFKFLISFQNENVFDETGMPKERFSAKCLPNSPCSLEIQATKLEDSAVYFCASSRGYRGHTEAFFGQGTRLTVV.

The chain employs TRBV4-2 and TRBJ1-1; D ambiguous. The ends were cut back, 0 bases at V and 3 bases at J, with 11 bases in the middle. The germline CDR1 and CDR2 sequences are LGHNA and YNFKEQ. There are 15 residues in the CDR3. CDR3 loop: CASSQESVDYTEAFF. In DNA form, the CDR3 reads TGTGCCAGCAGCCAAGAGAGCGTTGACTACACTGAAGCTTTCTTT.

The chain couples TRBV5-5 to TRBJ2-7; 7 nucleotides line up with TRBD1. With 4 bases clipped from V and 2 bases from J, the junction kept 9 bases outside the gene matches. Germline lookup yields CDR1 SGHKS and CDR2 YYEKEE (reference sequence). The CDR3 has 15 amino acids. CDR3: CASSPGTEKAYEQYF. CDR3 nucleotides: TGTGCCAGCAGCCCCGGGACAGAAAAGGCCTACGAGCAGTACTTC.

The chain carries TRBV5-1 and TRBJ2-7; the D is unclear. This CDR3 has 11 amino acids. The V end was cut by 4 bases, the J end by 4 bases, with 6 bases between. In germline, CDR1 is SGHRS, CDR2 YFSETQ. CDR3 region: CASSAEYEQYF. The CDR3 DNA sequence: TGCGCCAGCAGCGCGGAGTACGAGCAGTACTTC. The whole variable domain, remainder taken from reference TRBV5-1 and TRBJ2-7, is KAGVTQTPRYLIKTRGQQVTLSCSPISGHRSVSWYQQTPGQGLQFLFEYFSETQRNKGNFPGRFSGRQFSNSRSEMNVSTLELGDSALYLCASSAEYEQYFGPGTRLTVT.

The V and J genes are TRBV7-8 and TRBJ2-2, with TRBD1 matching 10 bases. J was trimmed by 7 bases and V by 4 bases; bases with no gene match: 6. Germline values: CDR1 SGHVS, CDR2 FQNEAQ. The CDR3 is 15 residues long. The CDR3 DNA is TGTGCCAGCAGCTCCCGACAGGGGGCTGTCGGGGAGCTGTTTTTT. It encodes CASSSRQGAVGELFF.

CDR3: CASSSGQGIVSSYEQYF. As DNA, the CDR3 is TGTGCCAGTAGTTCGGGACAGGGCATCGTTAGCTCCTACGAGCAGTACTTC. The V and J genes are TRBV19 and TRBJ2-7, with 9 bases that match TRBD1. V trimming: 5 bases; J trimming: 0 bases; junction bases outside the gene matches: 11. This CDR3 has 17 amino acids. Germline CDR1 is LNHDA and CDR2 is SQIVND (reference sequence).

This chain uses TRBV2 with TRBJ2-7; possibly TRBD2 for D (6 bases). V shed 0 bases and J shed 0 bases, with 9 bases lying between them. Germline-derived CDR1 and CDR2 are SNHLY and FYNNEI. The length of the CDR3 is 15 residues. CDR3 in amino acids: CASSEAGSSSYEQYF. The CDR3 nucleotides are TGTGCCAGCAGTGAAGCCGGGAGTAGCTCCTACGAGCAGTACTTC.

This chain uses TRBV6-5 with TRBJ2-3; TRBD1 matches 7 bases. In germline, CDR1 is MNHEY, CDR2 SVGAGI. This CDR3 has 16 amino acids. Losses at the gene ends were 4 bases for V and 4 bases for J; bases not matched to a gene: 11. Here the CDR3 reads CASSSLKGAVADTQYF. CDR3 in DNA: TGTGCCAGCAGTTCCCTAAAGGGGGCTGTTGCAGATACGCAGTATTTT.